This T cell receptor (beta chain) was retrieved from a study of blood T cell repertoires in COVID-19. Study as a whole: Material from acute and convalescent COVID-19 was sourced from the United States, Italy and Spain. The cDNA or gDNA used as material had been derived from T cells, B-cell-depleted T cells, or PBMCs.

The CDR3 totals 14 residues. Germline lookup yields CDR1 SGHRS and CDR2 YFSETQ. V was trimmed by 1 base and J by 4 bases, leaving 11 bases between them. Under the authors' procedure: Reference gene primers were amplified, and this amplification served to estimate nucleated cell counts. Sequencing used immunoSEQ multiplex PCR; TCRdb keeps in-frame clones, though not all of them. The V and J calls and the clone size are those of that table, but D and trimming were determined from the DNA. This table has tens of thousands of clones, over 75% appearing once. The V gene is TRBV5-1, the J gene TRBJ1-1, with D possibly TRBD1 on 5 matching bases. The TCR was taken from a man at least 80 years old with active COVID-19. Sequencing was performed on peripheral blood. CDR3 bases: TGCGCCAGCAGCTTGTATAGGGGTGGCACTGAAGCTTTCTTT. It is translated as CASSLYRGGTEAFF.